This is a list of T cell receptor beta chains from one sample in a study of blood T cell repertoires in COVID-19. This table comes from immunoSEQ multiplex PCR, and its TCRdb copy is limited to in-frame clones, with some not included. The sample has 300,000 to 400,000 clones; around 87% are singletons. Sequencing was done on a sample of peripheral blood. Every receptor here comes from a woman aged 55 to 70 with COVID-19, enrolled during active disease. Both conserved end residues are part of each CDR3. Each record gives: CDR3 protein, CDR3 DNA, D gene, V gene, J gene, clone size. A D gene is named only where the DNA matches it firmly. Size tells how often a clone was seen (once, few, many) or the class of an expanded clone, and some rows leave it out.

CDR3: CASSKRTGTYEQYF
DNA: TGTGCCAGCAGTAAGAGGACAGGGACCTACGAGCAGTACTTC
D: TRBD1
V: TRBV2
J: TRBJ2-7
size: NA

CDR3: CASTYLRTNQPQHF
DNA: TGTGCCAGTACCTATCTGCGGACTAATCAGCCCCAGCATTTT
D: NA
V: TRBV19
J: TRBJ1-5
size: NA

CDR3: CASSYGPFGGYSNQPQHF
DNA: TGTGCCAGCAGTTACGGGCCCTTCGGGGGATATAGCAATCAGCCCCAGCATTTT
D: NA
V: TRBV6-2/TRBV6-3
J: TRBJ1-5
size: few

CDR3: CASGRGILYTGELFF
DNA: TGCGCCAGCGGGCGCGGGATTCTCTACACCGGGGAGCTGTTTTTT
D: NA
V: TRBV5-1
J: TRBJ2-2
size: NA

CDR3: CASSLGLAGTSGANVLTF
DNA: TGTGCCAGCAGCTTAGGACTAGCGGGGACTTCTGGGGCCAACGTCCTGACTTTC
D: TRBD2
V: TRBV9
J: TRBJ2-6
size: NA

CDR3: CSAAVNYGYTF
DNA: TGCAGTGCGGCGGTCAACTATGGCTACACCTTC
D: NA
V: TRBV20-1
J: TRBJ1-2
size: NA

CDR3: CASSPPDSNTEAFF
DNA: TGTGCCAGCAGCCCGCCGGACAGTAACACTGAAGCTTTCTTT
D: NA
V: TRBV16
J: TRBJ1-1
size: NA

CDR3: CASSPRGAGGYTF
DNA: TGTGCCAGCAGTCCGCGGGGGGCGGGTGGCTACACCTTC
D: NA
V: TRBV12-3/TRBV12-4
J: TRBJ1-2
size: NA

CDR3: CASSQTGTSGGDEQFF
DNA: TGTGCCAGCAGCCAAACGGGGACTAGCGGGGGTGATGAGCAGTTCTTC
D: TRBD2
V: TRBV7-3
J: TRBJ2-1
size: NA

CDR3: CAWDRDRSYEQYF
DNA: TGTGCCTGGGACCGGGACAGATCCTACGAGCAGTACTTC
D: TRBD1
V: TRBV30
J: TRBJ2-7
size: few

CDR3: CASSLGTPFNSPLHF
DNA: TGTGCCAGCAGCTTAGGGACACCGTTTAATTCACCCCTCCACTTT
D: NA
V: TRBV7-8
J: TRBJ1-6
size: NA

CDR3: CASIPSGNLGGEAFF
DNA: TGTGCCAGCATCCCCTCGGGTAACTTGGGGGGTGAAGCTTTCTTT
D: NA
V: TRBV2
J: TRBJ1-1
size: NA

CDR3: CASSLLFTTGDYGYTF
DNA: TGTGCCAGCAGCTTACTCTTTACAACAGGGGACTATGGCTACACCTTC
D: TRBD1
V: TRBV7-2
J: TRBJ1-2
size: NA

CDR3: CASSLVRGNTEAFF
DNA: TGTGCCAGCAGCTTAGTAAGAGGGAACACTGAAGCTTTCTTT
D: NA
V: TRBV7-2
J: TRBJ1-1
size: NA

CDR3: CASRGGQGVGNQPQHF
DNA: TGTGCCAGCAGGGGGGGACAGGGGGTCGGCAATCAGCCCCAGCATTTT
D: TRBD1
V: TRBV27
J: TRBJ1-5
size: NA

CDR3: CASTGGGGVSYEQYF
DNA: TGTGCCAGCACAGGTGGGGGGGGCGTCTCCTACGAGCAGTACTTC
D: NA
V: TRBV2
J: TRBJ2-7
size: NA

CDR3: CASSPFSGTSYEQYF
DNA: TGTGCCAGCTCACCATTTTCGGGAACGTCCTACGAGCAGTACTTC
D: NA
V: TRBV18
J: TRBJ2-7
size: few

CDR3: CASSNGQDNSPLHF
DNA: TGTGCCAGCAGTAACGGACAGGATAATTCACCCCTCCACTTT
D: TRBD1
V: TRBV6-6
J: TRBJ1-6
size: NA

CDR3: CASSIGRVNSPLHF
DNA: TGTGCCAGTAGTATCGGCAGGGTGAATTCACCCCTCCACTTT
D: NA
V: TRBV19
J: TRBJ1-6
size: NA

CDR3: CASSAGLGSKNIQYF
DNA: TGTGCCAGTAGTGCAGGGCTGGGATCCAAAAACATTCAGTACTTC
D: NA
V: TRBV19
J: TRBJ2-4
size: NA

CDR3: CASSPNWASGRGEQYF
DNA: TGCGCCAGCAGCCCAAACTGGGCCAGCGGCCGGGGGGAGCAGTACTTC
D: NA
V: TRBV5-1
J: TRBJ2-7
size: NA

CDR3: CASSLAWTGYEQYF
DNA: TGTGCCAGCAGCTTAGCTTGGACTGGGTACGAGCAGTACTTC
D: NA
V: TRBV7-2
J: TRBJ2-7
size: NA

CDR3: CASSLGLPGLAGGLAKNIQYF
DNA: TGTGCCAGCAGCTTAGGGCTACCGGGACTAGCGGGGGGGCTAGCCAAAAACATTCAGTACTTC
D: TRBD2
V: TRBV7-7
J: TRBJ2-4
size: NA

CDR3: CASTPVGRNTIYF
DNA: TGTGCCAGTACCCCGGTGGGCCGAAACACCATATATTTT
D: NA
V: TRBV19
J: TRBJ1-3
size: few

CDR3: CASRIQGFLNEKLFF
DNA: TGTGCCAGCAGAATACAGGGGTTTTTAAATGAAAAACTGTTTTTT
D: TRBD1
V: TRBV28
J: TRBJ1-4
size: NA

CDR3: CASSLGRTINGYTF
DNA: TGTGCCAGCAGCTTAGGAAGGACTATAAATGGCTACACCTTC
D: NA
V: TRBV7-8
J: TRBJ1-2
size: NA

CDR3: CASSDPGGNGYTF
DNA: TGTGCCAGCAGCGATCCGGGGGGGAATGGCTACACCTTC
D: NA
V: TRBV28
J: TRBJ1-2
size: NA

CDR3: CASSLTTGYTGNTIYF
DNA: TGCGCCAGCAGCTTGACTACAGGGTACACTGGAAACACCATATATTTT
D: NA
V: TRBV5-1
J: TRBJ1-3
size: NA

CDR3: CASSLGGVSTDTQYF
DNA: TGCGCCAGCAGCTTAGGCGGGGTATCCACAGATACGCAGTATTTT
D: NA
V: TRBV5-1
J: TRBJ2-3
size: NA

CDR3: CASSQGQGGSTDTQYF
DNA: TGTGCCAGCTCACAGGGACAGGGAGGTTCGACAGATACGCAGTATTTT
D: TRBD1
V: TRBV18
J: TRBJ2-3
size: NA

CDR3: CSVLPTGGQETQYF
DNA: TGCAGCGTCCTGCCTACAGGGGGCCAAGAGACCCAGTACTTC
D: TRBD1
V: TRBV29-1
J: TRBJ2-5
size: NA

CDR3: CASSQPGSVYGYTF
DNA: TGTGCCAGCAGCCAACCTGGTAGTGTCTATGGCTACACCTTC
D: NA
V: TRBV3-1/TRBV3-2
J: TRBJ1-2
size: NA

CDR3: CASSWTGDQPQHF
DNA: TGTGCCAGCAGCTGGACAGGGGATCAGCCCCAGCATTTT
D: TRBD1
V: TRBV5-5
J: TRBJ1-5
size: NA